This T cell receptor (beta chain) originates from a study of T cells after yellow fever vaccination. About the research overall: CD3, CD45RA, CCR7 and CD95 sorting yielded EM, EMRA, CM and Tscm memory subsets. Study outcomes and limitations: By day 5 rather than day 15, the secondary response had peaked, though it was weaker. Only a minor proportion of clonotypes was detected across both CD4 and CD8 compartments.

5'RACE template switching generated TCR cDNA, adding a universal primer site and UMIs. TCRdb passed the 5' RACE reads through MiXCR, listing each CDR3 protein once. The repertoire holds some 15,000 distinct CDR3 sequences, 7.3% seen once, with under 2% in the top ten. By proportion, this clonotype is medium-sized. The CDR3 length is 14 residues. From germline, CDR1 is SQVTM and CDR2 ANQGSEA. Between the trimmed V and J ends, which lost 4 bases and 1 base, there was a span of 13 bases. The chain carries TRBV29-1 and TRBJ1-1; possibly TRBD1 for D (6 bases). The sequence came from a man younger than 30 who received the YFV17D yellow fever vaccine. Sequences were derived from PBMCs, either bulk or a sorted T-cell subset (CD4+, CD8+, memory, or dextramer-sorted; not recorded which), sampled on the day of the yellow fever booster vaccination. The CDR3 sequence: CSVATGTRNTEAFF. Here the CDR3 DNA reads TGCAGCGTTGCGACCGGGACAAGGAACACTGAAGCTTTCTTT. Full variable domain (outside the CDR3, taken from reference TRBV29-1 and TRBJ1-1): SAVISQKPSRDICQRGTSLTIQCQVDSQVTMMFWYRQQPGQSLTLIATANQGSEATYESGFVIDKFPISRPNLTFSTLTVSNMSPEDSSIYLCSVATGTRNTEAFFGQGTRLTVV.